This is a list of T cell receptor beta chains from one sample in a study of graft-versus-host responses after intestinal transplantation. Profiling relied on immunoSEQ multiplex PCR, and the TCRdb table lists in-frame clones only, not all of them. The sample includes 110,000 to 150,000 clones, about nine tenths seen only once; the top ten take about 0.18%. These receptors lack a known antigen. The sequencing used unstimulated CD4+ T cells sorted from spleen or lymph node cells, collected before intestinal transplant. All receptors derive from a human donor who received an intestinal transplant. Both conserved end residues are part of each CDR3. D genes are given only for firm matches. Size is stated for part of the rows, as once, few or many counts, or as a class when the clone is expanded.

j_gene: TRBJ2-7; v_gene: TRBV14; abundance: .; d_gene: .; CDR3aa: CASSQSLAAYEQYF; CDR3nt: TGTGCCAGCAGCCAAAGTTTAGCAGCCTACGAGCAGTACTTC
j_gene: TRBJ2-3; v_gene: TRBV29-1; abundance: few; d_gene: TRBD2; CDR3aa: CSVSGSGADTQYF; CDR3nt: TGCAGCGTTAGCGGGAGCGGGGCAGATACGCAGTATTTT
j_gene: TRBJ2-1; v_gene: TRBV6-1; abundance: .; d_gene: TRBD2; CDR3aa: CASSGLAGASYNEQFF; CDR3nt: TGTGCCAGCAGTGGTCTAGCGGGGGCGTCCTACAATGAGCAGTTCTTC
j_gene: TRBJ2-1; v_gene: TRBV5-4; abundance: .; d_gene: TRBD1; CDR3aa: CASSFGQGRYNEQFF; CDR3nt: TGTGCCAGCAGCTTCGGACAGGGGCGTTACAATGAGCAGTTCTTC
j_gene: TRBJ1-4; v_gene: TRBV28; abundance: .; d_gene: TRBD1; CDR3aa: CASSPPQQGWNEKLFF; CDR3nt: TGTGCCAGCAGTCCCCCACAACAGGGGTGGAATGAAAAACTGTTTTTT
j_gene: TRBJ2-1; v_gene: TRBV9; abundance: .; d_gene: TRBD2; CDR3aa: CASSISGGSYNEQFF; CDR3nt: TGTGCCAGCAGCATCAGCGGGGGCTCCTACAATGAGCAGTTCTTC
j_gene: TRBJ2-6; v_gene: TRBV4-3; abundance: .; d_gene: .; CDR3aa: CASSQEKGHTTLSGANVLTF; CDR3nt: TGCGCCAGCAGCCAAGAAAAAGGACATACCACCCTCTCTGGGGCCAACGTCCTGACTTTC
j_gene: TRBJ2-3; v_gene: TRBV29-1; abundance: .; d_gene: .; CDR3aa: CSVSFSSDTQYF; CDR3nt: TGCAGCGTTAGTTTTTCGTCAGATACGCAGTATTTT
j_gene: TRBJ1-2; v_gene: TRBV5-4; abundance: once; d_gene: TRBD1; CDR3aa: CASSFPTIRQGDYGYTF; CDR3nt: TGTGCCAGCAGCTTCCCTACGATTCGACAGGGGGACTATGGCTACACCTTC
j_gene: TRBJ2-3; v_gene: TRBV6-1; abundance: .; d_gene: TRBD1; CDR3aa: CASSARQGSGDTQYF; CDR3nt: TGTGCCAGCAGTGCGCGACAGGGGAGTGGAGATACGCAGTATTTT
j_gene: TRBJ2-3; v_gene: TRBV6-7; abundance: .; d_gene: TRBD2; CDR3aa: CARLADHTDTQYF; CDR3nt: TGTGCCAGACTAGCGGACCACACAGATACGCAGTATTTT
j_gene: TRBJ1-4; v_gene: TRBV5-8; abundance: .; d_gene: .; CDR3aa: CASSPRWGQREKLFF; CDR3nt: TGTGCCAGCAGTCCACGGTGGGGTCAAAGGGAAAAACTGTTTTTT
j_gene: TRBJ2-1; v_gene: TRBV18; abundance: .; d_gene: .; CDR3aa: CASSPSAQDNEQFF; CDR3nt: TGTGCCAGCTCACCAAGCGCACAGGACAATGAGCAGTTCTTC
j_gene: TRBJ2-7; v_gene: TRBV11-2; abundance: .; d_gene: TRBD2; CDR3aa: CASSLRSVSGHHLGEQYF; CDR3nt: TGTGCCAGCAGCTTAAGATCAGTTAGCGGGCACCACCTCGGCGAGCAGTACTTC
j_gene: TRBJ2-3; v_gene: TRBV15; abundance: once; d_gene: .; CDR3aa: CATSSGAHSTDTQYF; CDR3nt: TGTGCCACCAGCTCCGGAGCCCACTCGACAGATACGCAGTATTTT
j_gene: TRBJ2-1; v_gene: TRBV5-1; abundance: .; d_gene: TRBD2; CDR3aa: CASSQTSANPNEQFF; CDR3nt: TGCGCCAGCAGCCAAACTAGCGCTAACCCCAATGAGCAGTTCTTC
j_gene: TRBJ2-7; v_gene: TRBV13; abundance: .; d_gene: TRBD2; CDR3aa: CASSFAGGPILAGEGYEQYF; CDR3nt: TGTGCCAGCAGCTTCGCGGGTGGCCCTATCCTAGCGGGAGAGGGCTACGAGCAGTACTTC
j_gene: TRBJ1-1; v_gene: TRBV6-5; abundance: .; d_gene: .; CDR3aa: CASNTGPGVNTEAFF; CDR3nt: TGTGCCAGCAATACGGGTCCCGGGGTGAACACTGAAGCTTTCTTT
j_gene: TRBJ2-1; v_gene: TRBV27; abundance: once; d_gene: TRBD2; CDR3aa: CATSLTAGGGSYNEQFF; CDR3nt: TGTGCCACCTCTCTCACAGCGGGAGGAGGATCCTACAATGAGCAGTTCTTC
j_gene: TRBJ1-2; v_gene: TRBV29-1; abundance: .; d_gene: TRBD1; CDR3aa: CSVEGTGGAAGYTF; CDR3nt: TGCAGCGTTGAAGGGACAGGGGGCGCGGCTGGCTACACCTTC
j_gene: TRBJ2-2; v_gene: TRBV5-1; abundance: .; d_gene: .; CDR3aa: CASRGQVGELFF; CDR3nt: TGCGCCAGCAGGGGGCAGGTCGGGGAGCTGTTTTTT
j_gene: TRBJ1-4; v_gene: TRBV28; abundance: once; d_gene: .; CDR3aa: CASSLAQGVATNEKLFF; CDR3nt: TGTGCCAGCAGTTTAGCACAGGGCGTTGCAACTAATGAAAAACTGTTTTTT
j_gene: TRBJ1-1; v_gene: TRBV29-1; abundance: once; d_gene: TRBD1; CDR3aa: CSARTGGGTEAFF; CDR3nt: TGCAGCGCCCGGACAGGGGGCGGCACTGAAGCTTTCTTT
j_gene: TRBJ2-7; v_gene: TRBV28; abundance: once; d_gene: .; CDR3aa: CASNRQGSYEQYF; CDR3nt: TGTGCCAGCAATCGGCAGGGCTCCTACGAGCAGTACTTC
j_gene: TRBJ1-1; v_gene: TRBV28; abundance: once; d_gene: TRBD1; CDR3aa: CASSPPGQGKTEAFF; CDR3nt: TGTGCCAGCAGTCCGCCGGGACAGGGGAAAACTGAAGCTTTCTTT